This note documents a single TCR beta chain sequence. The germline V gene encodes CDR1 MNHEY and CDR2 SVGAGI. V dropped 4 bases and J dropped 11; count of bases not matched to a gene: 10. CDR3 length equals 14 residues. This entry comes from a study of blood T cell repertoires in COVID-19. Whole-study context: Acute and convalescent COVID-19 specimens originated in the United States, Italy and Spain. From T cells, B-cell-depleted T cells, or PBMCs came the material, which was cDNA or gDNA.

Here immunoSEQ multiplex PCR was the method, and the copy in TCRdb shows in-frame clones only, minus some. The sample holds about 350,000 clones, approximately 88% seen once. The V gene is TRBV6-5, the J gene TRBJ2-7; 11 nucleotides agree with TRBD1. The sequence was collected from a man aged 25-45 years with COVID-19, enrolled during active disease. What was sequenced was peripheral blood. This CDR3 reads CASSSGQGALREYF. CDR3 bases: TGTGCCAGCAGTTCCGGACAGGGGGCTCTTCGGGAGTACTTC.